Shown below are 23 T cell receptor beta chains from a single sample sequenced in a study of T-cell memory formation after mild COVID-19. A single record per CDR3 protein comes from TCRdb applying MiXCR to the 5' RACE reads. The sample lists about 310,000 distinct CDR3 sequences; 15% to 20% were seen once. The sequenced sample consisted of PBMCs or a T cell subset sorted from them (not recorded which). The receptor set was obtained from a man aged 18 to 30 who had mild COVID-19 (a few samples of this study predate the infection). Cell type and time point are not known.

This rearrangement joins TRBV30 to TRBJ1-1; D may be TRBD1 (6 bases). CDR1 and CDR2 (germline): GTSNPN, SVGIG (reference sequence). Trimming pared 4 bases from V and 2 bases from J, leaving 11 bases between. This CDR3 region has 13 residues. The CDR3 DNA reads TGTGCCTGGACCCAGGACAGAAACACTGAAGCTTTCTTT. This gives the protein CAWTQDRNTEAFF.

This clonotype was counted at least ten times. The chain joins TRBV12-3 or TRBV12-4 to TRBJ1-1; D not resolved. V was pared by 5 bases and J by 5 bases, with 12 bases between. The length of the CDR3 is 13 residues. CDR3 region: CASSLNPGTEAFF. The CDR3 bases are TGTGCCAGCAGTCTAAACCCGGGGACTGAAGCTTTCTTT.

This clonotype was counted many times. The chain couples TRBV5-1 to TRBJ2-2; D is ambiguous. CDR3 length: 14 amino acids. The germline gives CDR1 SGHRS, CDR2 YFSETQ. V was trimmed by 0 bases and J by 0 bases, leaving 3 bases between them. The CDR3 bases are TGCGCCAGCAGCTTGGACACGAACACCGGGGAGCTGTTTTTT. Translated, it gives CASSLDTNTGELFF.

The chain carries TRBV18 and TRBJ1-1, with D tentatively TRBD1 (5 bases). The CDR3 consists of 15 residues. CDR1 is KGHSH and CDR2 is LQKENI in the germline V gene. The ends were cut back, 3 bases at V and 6 bases at J, with 17 bases in the middle. CDR3 sequence reads: CASSPGWQEGPEAFF. In DNA, the CDR3 is TGTGCCAGCTCACCGGGTTGGCAGGAGGGGCCTGAAGCTTTCTTT. The full variable domain, with the rest looked up from reference TRBV18 and TRBJ1-1, is NAGVMQNPRHLVRRRGQEARLRCSPMKGHSHVYWYRQLPEEGLKFMVYLQKENIIDESGMPKERFSAEFPKEGPSILRIQQVVRGDSAAYFCASSPGWQEGPEAFFGQGTRLTVV.

The chain employs TRBV20-1 and TRBJ1-5; 8 nucleotides match TRBD1. The CDR3 sequence is 14 residues long. CDR1 and CDR2 from the germline V gene are DFQATT and SNEGSKA (reference sequence). Unmatched junction bases numbered 8, after V lost 6 bases and J lost 4 bases. CDR3 in amino acids: CSALRRDRNQPQHF. CDR3 bases: TGCAGTGCGCTCCGCCGGGACAGGAATCAGCCCCAGCATTTT.

The V and J genes are TRBV7-2 and TRBJ2-5; TRBD2 matches 9 bases. The trim removed 5 bases at V and 5 bases at J, leaving 6 bases unmatched. Germline assignment: CDR1 SGHTA and CDR2 FQGNSA. CDR3 size: 14 residues. Here the CDR3 reads CASSPRGGKETQYF. CDR3 nucleotide sequence: TGTGCCAGCAGCCCGCGGGGGGGCAAGGAGACCCAGTACTTC.

V and J are TRBV29-1 and TRBJ1-1; D gene uncertain. The CDR3 is 8 residues long. Looked up from germline, CDR1 is SQVTM and CDR2 is ANQGSEA. CDR3 in DNA: TGCCTGGCCCCTGGAGCTTTCTTT. Residues: CLAPGAFF.

This clonotype was found many times. The chain couples TRBV5-1 to TRBJ2-3, with TRBD1 matching over 8 bases. The V gene's germline CDR1 is SGHRS and CDR2 YFSETQ. The CDR3 consists of 17 residues. Germline trimming cut 1 base from V and 0 bases from J; bases unmatched to any gene: 7. The CDR3 DNA sequence: TGCGCCAGCAGCTTGATAACAGGGGGATTTAGCACAGATACGCAGTATTTT. Translated: CASSLITGGFSTDTQYF.

The rearrangement uses TRBV19 and TRBJ2-2, with D perhaps matching TRBD1 or TRBD2 (5 bases each). Trimming cost V 6 bases and J 6 bases, with 8 bases left between them. The CDR3 is 12 amino acids. Germline lookup yields CDR1 LNHDA and CDR2 SQIVND (reference sequence). Here the CDR3 reads CASRSGPGELFF. The CDR3 DNA sequence: TGTGCCAGTAGGTCGGGGCCCGGGGAGCTGTTTTTT.

This clonotype was counted between two and nine times. CDR3 nucleotides: TGTGCCAGCAGTTCGTGGTCGCGGGGGGGATACAATGAGCAGTTCTTC. Amino acid sequence: CASSSWSRGGYNEQFF. This chain joins TRBV6-2 or TRBV6-3 and TRBJ2-1, with 9 bases fitting TRBD2. This CDR3 comprises 16 residues. Losses at the gene ends were 4 bases for V and 4 bases for J; bases not matched to a gene: 8. Germline lookup yields CDR1 MNHEY and CDR2 SVGEGT.

This clonotype was detected only a few times. The chain joins TRBV20-1 to TRBJ2-1, with 10 bases matching TRBD2. This CDR3 is built from 15 residues. Germline V lookup: CDR1 DFQATT, CDR2 SNEGSKA (reference sequence). V was clipped by 2 bases and J by 3 bases; unmatched bases: 4. The CDR3 here is CSARLTSGVYNEQFF. In nucleotides, the CDR3 is TGCAGTGCTAGATTAACTAGCGGGGTCTACAATGAGCAGTTCTTC.

This clonotype was seen a handful of times. J is TRBJ2-1 and V is TRBV7-2; D may correspond to TRBD1 or TRBD2 (5 bases each). The V and J ends lost 4 bases and 5 bases respectively, with 21 bases between them. CDR3 length: 17 residues. Germline V gene lookup returns CDR1 SGHTA and CDR2 FQGNSA. The CDR3 here is CASSSMGEPEADNEQFF. For the CDR3, the DNA is TGTGCCAGCAGCTCCATGGGGGAGCCGGAGGCGGACAATGAGCAGTTCTTC.

V usage is TRBV27 and J usage is TRBJ2-7; maybe TRBD2 (7 bases). Germline assignment: CDR1 MNHEY and CDR2 SMNVEV (reference sequence). The CDR3 runs 13 residues. The germline V and J ends were trimmed by 8 bases and 0 bases, with 11 bases remaining between them. CDR3 bases: TGTGCCAGCCAGAGGGGGGGCTCCTACGAGCAGTACTTC. Translating gives CASQRGGSYEQYF.

This chain links TRBV20-1 with TRBJ2-1; D gene uncertain. V gave up 4 bases and J gave up 8 bases, with 6 bases separating them. The CDR3 contains 10 residues. The V gene's germline CDR1 is DFQATT and CDR2 SNEGSKA (reference sequence). The CDR3 bases are TGCAGTGCTATGGGCTATGAGCAGTTCTTC. Its translation: CSAMGYEQFF.

The rearrangement uses TRBV6-5 and TRBJ1-5; TRBD1 matches 7 bases. The CDR3 is 15 residues long. V trimming: 5 bases; J trimming: 7 bases; junction bases outside the gene matches: 11. Germline lookup yields CDR1 MNHEY and CDR2 SVGAGI. CDR3 amino acids: CASSKLRDSWQPQHF. The CDR3 coding sequence is TGTGCCAGCAGTAAACTCCGGGACAGTTGGCAGCCCCAGCATTTT.

The chain uses TRBV5-1 and TRBJ1-6; weak D call: TRBD1 (6 bases). Trimming pared 0 bases from V and 9 bases from J, leaving 13 bases between. This CDR3 is built from 15 residues. Germline V lookup: CDR1 SGHRS, CDR2 YFSETQ. CDR3 sequence (DNA): TGCGCCAGCAGCTTGGCGTGGGGGCAGATTTCACCCCTCCACTTT. This encodes CASSLAWGQISPLHF.

This clonotype was picked up a small number of times. The chain combines TRBV7-2 with TRBJ2-5; D is uncertain. The CDR3 totals 13 residues. Germline values: CDR1 SGHTA, CDR2 FQGNSA. V was trimmed by 2 bases and J by 5 bases, leaving 9 bases between them. CDR3 in amino acids: CASSLQLAETQYF. Written as DNA, the CDR3 is TGTGCCAGCAGCTTACAGCTTGCGGAGACCCAGTACTTC.

The V and J genes are TRBV6-2 or TRBV6-3 and TRBJ2-5, with D perhaps assigned TRBD1 or TRBD2 (6 bases each). This CDR3 has 14 amino acids. Germline assignment: CDR1 MNHEY and CDR2 SVGEGT. V shed 7 bases and J shed 5 bases, with 17 bases lying between them. The CDR3 reads CASIKRQGTETQYF. The DNA for the CDR3 is TGTGCCAGCATTAAGCGCCAGGGGACTGAGACCCAGTACTTC.

The chain employs TRBV25-1 and TRBJ2-2; 7 bases fit TRBD2. The germline gives CDR1 MGHDK, CDR2 SYGVNS. The CDR3 is made up of 14 amino acids. Trimming cost V 8 bases and J 0 bases; bases outside gene matches: 3. CDR3 protein: CASLGLANTGELFF. Written as DNA, the CDR3 is TGTGCCAGCCTCGGACTAGCGAACACCGGGGAGCTGTTTTTT.

CDR3 DNA sequence: TGTGCCAGCAGCCCTCGCCTAGCGGGGGAGCAGTTCTTC. Translation gives CASSPRLAGEQFF. The chain is built from TRBV11-2 and TRBJ2-1; 9 nucleotides align to TRBD2. The CDR3 extends over 13 amino acids. Germline trimming cut 5 bases from V and 10 bases from J; bases unmatched to any gene: 6. CDR1 is SGHAT and CDR2 is FQNNGV in the germline V gene.

This clonotype was seen a few times. The V and J genes are TRBV3-1 and TRBJ1-1; tentative D call: TRBD1 (6 bases). This CDR3 has 15 amino acids. Trimming stripped 0 bases from V and 4 bases from J, with 12 bases between. CDR1 is LGHDT, CDR2 YNNKEL, per germline (reference sequence). The CDR3, as DNA: TGTGCCAGCAGCCAAGATCTAGGGGGGAGCACTGAAGCTTTCTTT. This translates into CASSQDLGGSTEAFF. Full variable domain (remainder filled in from reference TRBV3-1 and TRBJ1-1): DTAVSQTPKYLVTQMGNDKSIKCEQNLGHDTMYWYKQDSKKFLKIMFSYNNKELIINETVPNRFSPKSPDKAHLNLHINSLELGDSAVYFCASSQDLGGSTEAFFGQGTRLTVV.

Regarding this clonotype: Since a much larger clone is just one base distant, this may be a read error. The V gene is TRBV5-5, the J gene TRBJ2-7, with D uncertain. The germline V gene has CDR1 SGHKS and CDR2 YYEKEE (reference sequence). The ends were cut back, 5 bases at V and 3 bases at J, with 18 bases in the middle. The CDR3 extends over 15 amino acids. This CDR3 reads CASSRNEPEFYEQYF. The CDR3, as DNA: TGTGCCAGCAGTCGGAACGAGCCGGAATTCTACGAGCAGTACTTC.

Of note for this clonotype: The junction differs from germline at one of its ends, possibly a read error. The chain is built from TRBV20-1 and TRBJ2-5; D is ambiguous. CDR3 length: 13 amino acids. Germline CDR1 and CDR2: DFQATT and SNEGSKA (reference sequence). CDR3 sequence (DNA): TGCAGTCCTAGAGGTCCAGCCCGAGAGACCCAGTACTTC. The encoded protein is CSPRGPARETQYF.